The 17 T cell receptor beta chains presented below share a single source sample, sequenced in a study of early stage breast cancer tumors. Libraries were prepared by immunoSEQ multiplex PCR; TCRdb keeps only in-frame clonotypes and omits some of them. Seen here are over 25,000 clones, 80% observed once, and the top ten hold roughly an eighth. Sequencing was done on a sample of blood. Receptors originate from a person in their sixties or seventies with breast cancer.

This clone occurred a few times. This rearrangement joins TRBV6-5 to TRBJ1-2; D possibly corresponds to TRBD1 (6 bases). This CDR3 has 12 residues. Germline lookup yields CDR1 MNHEY and CDR2 SVGAGI. V lost 9 bases, J lost 6 bases, and 14 bases lay in between. As DNA, the CDR3 is TGTGCCAGTCGGCGGGGGGCACATGGCTACACCTTC. Amino acid sequence: CASRRGAHGYTF.

The genes are TRBV4-1 and TRBJ2-5; 8 nucleotides align to TRBD1. CDR3 size: 16 residues. Unmatched junction bases numbered 11, after V lost 3 bases and J lost 5 bases. Germline V gene data show CDR1 as MGHRA and CDR2 as YSYEKL. This CDR3 is CASSQRTGSLGETQYF. Here the CDR3 DNA reads TGCGCCAGCAGCCAGAGGACAGGGTCTTTGGGGGAGACCCAGTACTTC.

This rearrangement joins TRBV11-3 to TRBJ2-2; D might be TRBD1 (6 bases). The CDR3 runs 14 residues. Per the germline V gene, CDR1 is SGHNT and CDR2 is YENEEA. Trimming removed 4 bases from V and 5 bases from J, with 11 bases in between. CDR3 sequence reads: CASSSGTRTGELFF. The CDR3 nucleotides are TGTGCCAGCAGCTCCGGGACAAGGACCGGGGAGCTGTTTTTT.

The rearrangement joins TRBV7-9 to TRBJ2-1, with TRBD2 matching 9 bases. V lost 1 base, J lost 8 bases, and 6 bases stayed unmatched. The germline CDR1 and CDR2 sequences are SEHNR and FQNEAQ (reference sequence). There are 15 residues in the CDR3. The CDR3 spells CASSLGFSGSDEQFF. CDR3 sequence (DNA): TGTGCCAGCAGCTTAGGTTTTAGCGGGAGTGATGAGCAGTTCTTC.

V is TRBV19 and J is TRBJ1-2; D gene ambiguous. There are 14 residues in the CDR3. Germline V gene lookup returns CDR1 LNHDA and CDR2 SQIVND (reference sequence). The V gene lost 3 bases and the J gene lost 0 bases, with 8 bases spanning the gap. The CDR3 sequence: CASSMPYSNYGYTF. The CDR3, as DNA: TGTGCCAGTAGTATGCCGTACTCTAACTATGGCTACACCTTC.

The V call is TRBV5-1, the J call TRBJ2-1, with 7 bases identical to TRBD2. V was clipped by 0 bases and J by 5 bases; unmatched bases: 8. Germline V gene data show CDR1 as SGHRS and CDR2 as YFSETQ. The CDR3 contains 16 residues. The CDR3 is CASSLVGLRPDNEQFF. CDR3 in DNA: TGCGCCAGCAGCTTGGTGGGACTAAGACCCGACAATGAGCAGTTCTTC.

J is TRBJ2-2 and V is TRBV9, with D possibly matching TRBD1 (5 bases). This CDR3 comprises 16 residues. The germline gives CDR1 SGDLS, CDR2 YYNGEE. Trimming took 3 bases from V and 4 from J, leaving 16 bases between them. The CDR3 DNA reads TGTGCCAGCAGCGCTCCGCCTGGGGCTGCCACCGGGGAGCTGTTTTTT. It is translated as CASSAPPGAATGELFF.

This clone was detected only once. The chain combines TRBV5-4 with TRBJ2-2, with 7 bases identical to TRBD1. This CDR3 is built from 15 residues. V lost 4 bases and J lost 6; bases outside the gene matches: 9. Germline V gene data show CDR1 as SGHNT and CDR2 as YYREEE (reference sequence). The CDR3 sequence is CASSRKQGPSGELFF. In DNA form, the CDR3 reads TGTGCCAGCAGCCGGAAACAGGGGCCGTCCGGGGAGCTGTTTTTT.

The chain has TRBV27 and TRBJ2-1; 8 bases are shared with TRBD2. The CDR3 sequence is 15 residues long. The germline gives CDR1 MNHEY, CDR2 SMNVEV (reference sequence). The trim removed 3 bases at V and 9 bases at J, leaving 10 bases unmatched. The CDR3 nucleotides are TGTGCCAGCAGTTTTCTGGGACTAGATTCGGGTGAGCAGTTCTTC. Encoded protein: CASSFLGLDSGEQFF.

The V call is TRBV6-1, the J call TRBJ1-5; D ambiguous. The CDR3 runs to 14 residues. Looked up from germline, CDR1 is MNHNS and CDR2 is SASEGT. V lost 5 bases to trimming and J lost 4 bases, with 12 bases between them. CDR3 region: CASSPKTGNQPQHF. DNA of the CDR3: TGTGCCAGCAGTCCCAAGACTGGAAATCAGCCCCAGCATTTT.

The genes are TRBV28 and TRBJ2-5; 8 positions agree with TRBD1. Germline lookup yields CDR1 MDHEN and CDR2 SYDVKM. Losses at the gene ends were 2 bases for V and 4 bases for J; bases not matched to a gene: 12. This CDR3 spans 17 amino acids. DNA for the CDR3: TGTGCCAGCAGTTTAGGTTGGTTTGGACAGGGTGGAGAGACCCAGTACTTC. Translated, it gives CASSLGWFGQGGETQYF. The variable domain in full, with the rest retrieved from reference TRBV28 and TRBJ2-5, is DVKVTQSSRYLVKRTGEKVFLECVQDMDHENMFWYRQDPGLGLRLIYFSYDVKMKEKGDIPEGYSVSREKKERFSLILESASTNQTSMYLCASSLGWFGQGGETQYFGPGTRLLVL.

The rearrangement links TRBV18 to TRBJ2-2; 9 positions agree with TRBD1. The CDR3 spans 16 residues. The V gene's germline CDR1 is KGHSH and CDR2 LQKENI. With 2 bases clipped from V and 4 bases from J, the junction kept 5 bases outside the gene matches. The CDR3: CASSPTGGSGTGELFF. DNA of the CDR3: TGTGCCAGCTCACCAACAGGGGGCAGTGGCACCGGGGAGCTGTTTTTT. Complete variable domain (other parts from reference TRBV18 and TRBJ2-2): NAGVMQNPRHLVRRRGQEARLRCSPMKGHSHVYWYRQLPEEGLKFMVYLQKENIIDESGMPKERFSAEFPKEGPSILRIQQVVRGDSAAYFCASSPTGGSGTGELFFGEGSRLTVL.

The chain has TRBV9 and TRBJ2-2; TRBD2 aligns across 8 bases. Germline CDR1 and CDR2: SGDLS and YYNGEE. This CDR3 has 16 residues. V shed 0 bases, J shed 8 bases, and the junction held 9 bases outside the gene matches. The CDR3 spells CASSVGAGVVGGELFF. CDR3 DNA: TGTGCCAGCAGCGTAGGAGCGGGAGTGGTCGGAGGGGAGCTGTTTTTT.

This chain uses TRBV18 with TRBJ1-1, with D tentatively TRBD1 (6 bases). Germline CDR1 reads KGHSH; CDR2 reads LQKENI. V dropped 1 base and J dropped 1 base, with 7 bases sitting between them. The CDR3 is 14 amino acids. The CDR3 region has the DNA TGTGCCAGCTCACCACGCAGGGGGAACACTGAAGCTTTCTTT. Its protein is CASSPRRGNTEAFF.

J is TRBJ2-5 and V is TRBV30, with 8 nucleotides matching TRBD1. The tail of the sequence fits TRBJ2-7 better, so the J call may be wrong. CDR1 and CDR2 from the germline V gene are GTSNPN and SVGIG (reference sequence). CDR3 length equals 14 residues. The CDR3 DNA reads TGTGCCTGGAGTGTAGGCGACAGGGGCTACGAGCAGTACTTC. It yields the protein CAWSVGDRGYEQYF.

This rearrangement joins TRBV6-5 to TRBJ2-1; D is unresolved. Trimming took 7 bases from V and 6 from J, leaving 13 bases between them. The CDR3 length is 13 residues. Germline V gene sequence: CDR1 MNHEY, CDR2 SVGAGI. CDR3 sequence reads: CASKAPTTNEQFF. The CDR3, as DNA: TGTGCCAGCAAGGCCCCAACTACCAATGAGCAGTTCTTC.

The chain uses TRBV7-2 and TRBJ2-7; 9 bases match TRBD1. CDR1 SGHTA and CDR2 FQGNSA come from the germline V gene. The CDR3 sequence is 14 residues long. Trimming at V came to 3 bases and at J to 2 bases, leaving 2 bases not matched to a gene. The DNA of the CDR3 is TGTGCCAGCAGCTTTAACAGGGGGCCCTACGAGCAGTACTTC. This encodes CASSFNRGPYEQYF. Together with reference TRBV7-2 and TRBJ2-7, the CDR3 gives the full variable domain: GAGVSQSPSNKVTEKGKDVELRCDPISGHTALYWYRQSLGQGLEFLIYFQGNSAPDKSGLPSDRFSAERTGGSVSTLTIQRTQQEDSAVYLCASSFNRGPYEQYFGPGTRLTVT.